These 14 T cell receptor beta chains share one sample of origin, sequenced in a study of response to subunit inactivated influenza vaccine. Each CDR3 protein gets one entry after TCRdb re-called the RT-PCR reads with MiXCR. Of fewer than 400,000 distinct CDR3 sequences in the sample, just over 20% were seen once. This sample comprised PBMCs from blood, obtained approximately 20 months after vaccination. The receptors originated from a man between 50 and 75 years old who received an inactivated influenza vaccine.

The chain recombines TRBV3-1 with TRBJ1-2; D not certain. CDR1 is LGHDT and CDR2 is YNNKEL in the germline V gene (reference sequence). The CDR3 is made up of 17 amino acids. The V end lost 4 bases, the J end lost 4 bases, and 22 bases lay between the germline ends. In DNA, the CDR3 is TGTGCCAGCAGCCCCTTGGGCGGCGGGGATAAATTCTATGGCTACACCTTC. Translation: CASSPLGGGDKFYGYTF.

There are a few counts of this clonotype. The rearrangement uses TRBV4-1 and TRBJ1-4; TRBD1 might be the D (6 bases). The CDR3 extends over 16 amino acids. Per germline, CDR1 MGHRA and CDR2 YSYEKL. The V gene lost 4 bases and the J gene lost 1 base, with 13 bases spanning the gap. The CDR3 spells CASSRTTGITNEKLFF. CDR3 sequence (DNA): TGCGCCAGCAGCCGAACCACAGGGATAACTAATGAAAAACTGTTTTTT.

This chain connects TRBV24-1 to TRBJ1-5; D is unclear. The CDR3 has 16 residues. Germline V gene data show CDR1 as KGHDR and CDR2 as SFDVKD. V was pared by 3 bases and J by 5 bases, with 16 bases between. CDR3 residues: CATSDPSMGLHQPQHF. The DNA for the CDR3 is TGTGCCACCAGTGATCCTTCCATGGGGTTACATCAGCCCCAGCATTTT.

This clonotype was seen only a few times. CDR3 coding DNA: TGTGCCAGCGGGCCGAGACATAATGAAGCTTTCTTT. It yields the protein CASGPRHNEAFF. This chain joins TRBV12-3 or TRBV12-4 and TRBJ1-1, with D unresolved. Trimming took off 8 bases at V and 7 bases at J, with 14 bases between the two ends. The CDR3 length is 12 residues.

The table lists this clonotype with a few counts. J is TRBJ2-5 and V is TRBV14; 10 bases line up with TRBD1. The CDR3 spans 16 residues. Germline CDR1 reads SGHDN; CDR2 reads FVKESK. The ends lost 5 bases at V and 2 bases at J; junction bases unmatched: 8. Here the CDR3 reads CASSTRQGAWQETQYF. CDR3 DNA: TGTGCCAGCAGCACACGACAGGGGGCATGGCAAGAGACCCAGTACTTC.

This chain joins TRBV6-2 or TRBV6-3 and TRBJ1-4; D not certain. The CDR3 consists of 13 residues. Trimming shortened V by 6 bases and J by 13 bases, and 18 bases separated the two germline ends. The germline V gene encodes CDR1 MNHEY and CDR2 SVGEGT. The CDR3 region is CASRPRTGRGLFF. CDR3 DNA sequence: TGTGCCAGCAGACCCAGGACCGGCCGGGGACTGTTTTTT.

There are a few counts of this clonotype. CDR3 sequence (DNA): TGTGCCAGCAGTCTCAGACAGGATGGCTACACCTTC. This codes for CASSLRQDGYTF. The V call is TRBV28, the J call TRBJ1-2, with D possibly being TRBD1 (6 bases). The CDR3 loop spans 12 amino acids. Trimming pared 5 bases from V and 6 bases from J, leaving 10 bases between. CDR1 MDHEN and CDR2 SYDVKM come from the germline V gene.

The rearrangement uses TRBV11-2 and TRBJ1-4; perhaps TRBD1 as D (6 bases). Trimming shortened V by 1 base and J by 4 bases, and 13 bases separated the two germline ends. In germline, CDR1 is SGHAT, CDR2 FQNNGV. CDR3 length equals 16 residues. The CDR3 reads CASSLGGTRGNEKLFF. The CDR3 region has the DNA TGTGCCAGCAGCTTAGGCGGGACACGGGGTAATGAAAAACTGTTTTTT.

The rearrangement uses TRBV20-1 and TRBJ1-1; D remains unclear. The V and J ends lost 3 bases and 0 bases respectively, with 11 bases between them. The germline V gene encodes CDR1 DFQATT and CDR2 SNEGSKA (reference sequence). The CDR3 extends over 14 amino acids. DNA for the CDR3: TGCAGTGCTAGGGTAGGGAGCATGAACACTGAAGCTTTCTTT. The encoded protein is CSARVGSMNTEAFF.

This chain uses TRBV4-3 with TRBJ2-7; D is perhaps TRBD1 or TRBD2 (5 bases each). Trimming pared 1 base from V and 6 bases from J, leaving 10 bases between. CDR3 length equals 13 residues. CDR1 LGHNA and CDR2 YSLEER come from the germline V gene. The CDR3 DNA follows: TGCGCCAGCAGCCAAGTTGAGAGGGGCGAGCAGTACTTC. Residues: CASSQVERGEQYF.

V and J are TRBV6-4 and TRBJ1-2, with TRBD1 identical over 7 bases. J was trimmed by 2 bases and V by 6 bases; bases with no gene match: 21. Germline loops: CDR1 MRHNA, CDR2 SNTAGT. The CDR3 sequence is 19 residues long. CDR3 in DNA: TGTGCCAGCAGAAACCTGACCCCACAAAGACAGGGTTCGAACTATGGCTACACCTTC. This translates into CASRNLTPQRQGSNYGYTF.

V usage is TRBV27 and J usage is TRBJ2-2, with a tentative D call TRBD1 (6 bases). CDR3 length: 13 residues. V lost 9 bases and J 1 base, leaving 9 bases between the germline ends. Germline values: CDR1 MNHEY, CDR2 SMNVEV (reference sequence). In DNA, the CDR3 is TGTGCCAGTAGGACAGTGAACACCGGGGAGCTGTTTTTT. This codes for CASRTVNTGELFF.

This clonotype was observed a few times. One end of the junction does not line up with germline, which may come from a read error. This chain uses TRBV20-1 with TRBJ1-6; D is unclear. Germline V gene sequence: CDR1 DFQATT, CDR2 SNEGSKA (reference sequence). The CDR3 loop spans 13 amino acids. The CDR3 sequence: CSACASYNSPLHF. The DNA for the CDR3 is TGCAGTGCTTGCGCCTCCTATAATTCACCCCTTCACTTT.

The rearrangement links TRBV7-2 to TRBJ2-7, with TRBD1 identical over 7 bases. The CDR3 loop spans 15 amino acids. J was trimmed by 7 bases and V by 5 bases; bases with no gene match: 14. Germline values: CDR1 SGHTA, CDR2 FQGNSA. The CDR3 here is CASSPRPGQSLEQYF. CDR3 sequence (DNA): TGTGCCAGCAGCCCTAGACCGGGACAGAGCTTGGAGCAGTACTTC.